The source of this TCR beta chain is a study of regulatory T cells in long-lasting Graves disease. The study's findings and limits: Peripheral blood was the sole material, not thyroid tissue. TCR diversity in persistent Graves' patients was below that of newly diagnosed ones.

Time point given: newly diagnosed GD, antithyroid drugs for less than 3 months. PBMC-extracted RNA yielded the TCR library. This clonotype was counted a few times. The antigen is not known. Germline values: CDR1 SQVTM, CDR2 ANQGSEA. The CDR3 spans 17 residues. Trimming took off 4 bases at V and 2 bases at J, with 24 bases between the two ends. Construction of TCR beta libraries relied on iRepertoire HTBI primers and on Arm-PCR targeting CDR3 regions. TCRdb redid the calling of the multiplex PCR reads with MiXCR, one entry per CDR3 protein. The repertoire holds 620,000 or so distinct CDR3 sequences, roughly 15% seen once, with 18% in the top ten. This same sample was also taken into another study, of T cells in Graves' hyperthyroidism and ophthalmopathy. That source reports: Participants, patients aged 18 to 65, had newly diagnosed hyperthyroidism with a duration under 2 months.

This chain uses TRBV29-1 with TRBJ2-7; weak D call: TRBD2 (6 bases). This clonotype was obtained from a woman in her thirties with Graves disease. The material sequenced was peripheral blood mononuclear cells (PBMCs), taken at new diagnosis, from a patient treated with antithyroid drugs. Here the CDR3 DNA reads TGCAGCGTTGGACCCGGGGCTGGGACTTACCGGGCCTACGAGCAGTACTTC. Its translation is CSVGPGAGTYRAYEQYF.